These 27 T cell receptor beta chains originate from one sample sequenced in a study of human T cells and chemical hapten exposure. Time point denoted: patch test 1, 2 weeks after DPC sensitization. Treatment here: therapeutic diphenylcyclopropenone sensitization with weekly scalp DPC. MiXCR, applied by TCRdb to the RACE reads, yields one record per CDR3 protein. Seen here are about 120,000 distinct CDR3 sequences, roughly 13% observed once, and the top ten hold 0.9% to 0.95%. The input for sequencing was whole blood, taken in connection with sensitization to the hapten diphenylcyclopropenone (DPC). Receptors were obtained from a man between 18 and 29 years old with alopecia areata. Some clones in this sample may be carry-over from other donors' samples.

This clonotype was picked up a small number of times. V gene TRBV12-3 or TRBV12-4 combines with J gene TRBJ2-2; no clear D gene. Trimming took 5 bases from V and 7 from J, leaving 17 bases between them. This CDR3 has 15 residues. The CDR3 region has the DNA TGTGCCAGCAGTCCCCGGACGGAACGAGTCGGGGAGCTGTTTTTT. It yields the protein CASSPRTERVGELFF.

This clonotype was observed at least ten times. The CDR3 DNA reads as TGCGCCAGCAGCCAAGGGACGGGCAATTCACCCCTCCACTTT. As protein: CASSQGTGNSPLHF. The rearrangement joins TRBV4-3 to TRBJ1-6; D is unclear. V lost 1 base, J lost 7 bases, and 8 bases lay in between. This CDR3 has 14 amino acids. Germline V gene sequence: CDR1 LGHNA, CDR2 YSLEER.

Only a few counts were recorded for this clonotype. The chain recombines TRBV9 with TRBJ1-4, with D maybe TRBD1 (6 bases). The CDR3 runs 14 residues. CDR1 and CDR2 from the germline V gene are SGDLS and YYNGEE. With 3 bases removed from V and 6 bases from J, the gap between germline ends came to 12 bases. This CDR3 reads CASSGTGYDEKLFF. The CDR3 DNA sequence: TGTGCCAGCAGCGGAACAGGGTACGATGAAAAACTGTTTTTT.

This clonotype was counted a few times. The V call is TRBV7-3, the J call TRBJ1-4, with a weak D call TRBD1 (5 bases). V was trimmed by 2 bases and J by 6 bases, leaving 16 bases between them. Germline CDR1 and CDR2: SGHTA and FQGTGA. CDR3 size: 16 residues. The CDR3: CASSLGAGTEDEKLFF. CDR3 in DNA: TGTGCCAGCAGCTTAGGGGCCGGGACTGAGGATGAAAAACTGTTTTTT. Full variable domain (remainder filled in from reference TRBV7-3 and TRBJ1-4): GAGVSQTPSNKVTEKGKYVELRCDPISGHTALYWYRQSLGQGPEFLIYFQGTGAADDSGLPNDRFFAVRPEGSVSTLKIQRTERGDSAVYLCASSLGAGTEDEKLFFGSGTQLSVL.

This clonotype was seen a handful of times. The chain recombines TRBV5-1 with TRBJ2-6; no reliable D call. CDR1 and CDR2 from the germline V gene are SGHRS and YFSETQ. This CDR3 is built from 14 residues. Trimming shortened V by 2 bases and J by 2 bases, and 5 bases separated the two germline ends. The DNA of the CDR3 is TGCGCCAGCAGCTTCTCACCTGGGGCCAACGTCCTGACTTTC. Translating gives CASSFSPGANVLTF.

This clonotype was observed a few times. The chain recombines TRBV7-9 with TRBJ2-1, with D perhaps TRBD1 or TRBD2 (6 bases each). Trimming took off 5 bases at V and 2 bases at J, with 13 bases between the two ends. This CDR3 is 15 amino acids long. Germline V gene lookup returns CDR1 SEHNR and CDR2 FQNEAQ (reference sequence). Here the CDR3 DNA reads TGTGCCAGCAGCCCGGGCCGGGGGCCCTACAATGAGCAGTTCTTC. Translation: CASSPGRGPYNEQFF.

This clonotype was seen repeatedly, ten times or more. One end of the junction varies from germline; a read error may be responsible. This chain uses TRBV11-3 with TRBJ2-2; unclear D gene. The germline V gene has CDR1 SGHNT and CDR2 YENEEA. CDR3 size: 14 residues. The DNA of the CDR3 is TGTGCCAGCAGCATAGAAACGAACACCGGGGAGCTGTTTTTT. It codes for CASSIETNTGELFF.

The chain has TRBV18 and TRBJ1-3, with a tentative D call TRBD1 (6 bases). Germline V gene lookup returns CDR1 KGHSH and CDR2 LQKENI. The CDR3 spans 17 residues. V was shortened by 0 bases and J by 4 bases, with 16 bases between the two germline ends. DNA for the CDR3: TGTGCCAGCTCACCACCAGCTGGGGGCTCGAGGGGAAACACCATATATTTT. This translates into CASSPPAGGSRGNTIYF.

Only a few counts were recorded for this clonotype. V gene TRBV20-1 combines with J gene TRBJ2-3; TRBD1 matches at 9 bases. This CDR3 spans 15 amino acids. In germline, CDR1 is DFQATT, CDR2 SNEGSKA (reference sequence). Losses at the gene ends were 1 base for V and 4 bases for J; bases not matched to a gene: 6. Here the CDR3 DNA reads TGCAGTGCTAGAGCATGGGACAGGGTCCCAGATACGCAGTATTTT. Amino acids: CSARAWDRVPDTQYF.

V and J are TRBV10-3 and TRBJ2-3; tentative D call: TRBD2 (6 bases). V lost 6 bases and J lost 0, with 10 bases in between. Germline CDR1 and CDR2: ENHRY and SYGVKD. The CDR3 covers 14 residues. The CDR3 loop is CAISFGTSTDTQYF. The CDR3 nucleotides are TGTGCCATCAGCTTCGGGACTAGCACAGATACGCAGTATTTT.

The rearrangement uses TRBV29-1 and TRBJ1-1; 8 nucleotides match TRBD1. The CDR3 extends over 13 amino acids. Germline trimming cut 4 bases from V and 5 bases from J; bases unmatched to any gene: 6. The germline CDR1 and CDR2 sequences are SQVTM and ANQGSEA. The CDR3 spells CSVVETGETEAFF. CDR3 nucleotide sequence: TGCAGCGTTGTAGAGACAGGGGAAACTGAAGCTTTCTTT.

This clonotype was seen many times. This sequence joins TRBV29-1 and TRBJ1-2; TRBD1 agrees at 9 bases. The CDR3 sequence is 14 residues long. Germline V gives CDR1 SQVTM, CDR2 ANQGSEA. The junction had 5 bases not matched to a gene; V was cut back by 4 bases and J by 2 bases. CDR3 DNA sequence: TGCAGCGTTGGGCGGGACAGGGACAACTATGGCTACACCTTC. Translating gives CSVGRDRDNYGYTF.

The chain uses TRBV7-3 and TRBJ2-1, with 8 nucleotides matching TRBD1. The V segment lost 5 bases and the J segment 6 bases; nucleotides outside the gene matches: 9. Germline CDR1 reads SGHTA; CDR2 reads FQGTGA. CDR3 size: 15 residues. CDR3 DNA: TGTGCCAGCAGCCCAGGCGTGACAGGGGCCAATGAGCAGTTCTTC. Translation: CASSPGVTGANEQFF.

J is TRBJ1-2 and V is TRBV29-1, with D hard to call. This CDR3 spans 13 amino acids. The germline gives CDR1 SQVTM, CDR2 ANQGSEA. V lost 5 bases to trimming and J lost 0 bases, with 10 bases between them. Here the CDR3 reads CSVYREANYGYTF. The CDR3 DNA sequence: TGCAGCGTTTACAGAGAAGCTAACTATGGCTACACCTTC.

The CDR3 here is CASSYGGQGPSSYEQYF. The CDR3 region has the DNA TGTGCCAGCAGTTACGGGGGACAGGGGCCGAGCTCCTACGAGCAGTACTTC. The chain recombines TRBV6-2 or TRBV6-3 with TRBJ2-7, with 10 nucleotides matching TRBD1. CDR3 length: 17 amino acids. In germline, CDR1 is MNHEY, CDR2 SVGEGT. Germline trimming cut 2 bases from V and 0 bases from J; bases unmatched to any gene: 7.

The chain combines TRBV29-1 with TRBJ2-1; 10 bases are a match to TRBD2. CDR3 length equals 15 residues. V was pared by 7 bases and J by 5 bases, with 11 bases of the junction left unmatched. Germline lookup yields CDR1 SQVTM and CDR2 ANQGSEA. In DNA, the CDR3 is TGCAGCGGCAATCGTGGACTAGCGGAACACAATGAGCAGTTCTTC. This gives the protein CSGNRGLAEHNEQFF.

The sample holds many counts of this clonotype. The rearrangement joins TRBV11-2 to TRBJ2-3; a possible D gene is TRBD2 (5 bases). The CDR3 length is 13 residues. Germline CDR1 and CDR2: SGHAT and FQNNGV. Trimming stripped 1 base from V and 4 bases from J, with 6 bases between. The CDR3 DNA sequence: TGTGCCAGCAGCTTAGTGAGGGCAGATACGCAGTATTTT. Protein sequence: CASSLVRADTQYF.

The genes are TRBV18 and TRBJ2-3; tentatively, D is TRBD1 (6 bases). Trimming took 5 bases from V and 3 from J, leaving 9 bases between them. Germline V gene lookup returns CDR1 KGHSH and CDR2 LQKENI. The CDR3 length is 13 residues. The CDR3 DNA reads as TGTGCCAGCTCAAGTACAGGGACAGATACGCAGTATTTT. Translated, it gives CASSSTGTDTQYF.

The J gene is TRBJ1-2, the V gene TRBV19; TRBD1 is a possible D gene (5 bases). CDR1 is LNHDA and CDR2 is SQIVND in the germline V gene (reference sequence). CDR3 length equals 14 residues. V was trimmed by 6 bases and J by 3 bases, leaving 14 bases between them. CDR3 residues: CASRKDSWYYGYTF. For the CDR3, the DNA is TGTGCCAGTAGGAAAGACAGTTGGTACTATGGCTACACCTTC.

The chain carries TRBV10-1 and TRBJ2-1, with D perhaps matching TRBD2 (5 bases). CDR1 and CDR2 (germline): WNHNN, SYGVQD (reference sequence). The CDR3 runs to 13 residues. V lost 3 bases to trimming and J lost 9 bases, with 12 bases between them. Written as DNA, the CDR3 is TGCGCCAGCAGTGACCCCTACGGGGTTGAGCAGTTCTTC. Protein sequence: CASSDPYGVEQFF.

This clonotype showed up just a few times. The CDR3 here is CASSQEGAGTGELFF. CDR3 coding DNA: TGCGCCAGCAGCCAAGAAGGGGCAGGGACCGGGGAGCTGTTTTTT. This rearrangement joins TRBV4-3 to TRBJ2-2, with D perhaps matching TRBD1 (5 bases). The germline V gene encodes CDR1 LGHNA and CDR2 YSLEER. The CDR3 totals 15 residues. The V gene lost 0 bases and the J gene lost 5 bases, with 10 bases spanning the gap.

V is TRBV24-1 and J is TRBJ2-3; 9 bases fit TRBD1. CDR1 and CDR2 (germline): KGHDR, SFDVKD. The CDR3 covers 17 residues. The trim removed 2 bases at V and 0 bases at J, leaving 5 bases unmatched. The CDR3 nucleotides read TGTGCCACCAGTGATTCCCCCGGGACAGGGAGCACAGATACGCAGTATTTT. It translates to CATSDSPGTGSTDTQYF.

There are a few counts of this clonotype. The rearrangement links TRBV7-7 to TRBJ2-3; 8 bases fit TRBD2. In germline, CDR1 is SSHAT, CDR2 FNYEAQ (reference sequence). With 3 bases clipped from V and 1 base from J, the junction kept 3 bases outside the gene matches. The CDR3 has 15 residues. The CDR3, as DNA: TGTGCCAGCAGCTTTTCGGGGGGGGGCACAGATACGCAGTATTTT. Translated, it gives CASSFSGGGTDTQYF.

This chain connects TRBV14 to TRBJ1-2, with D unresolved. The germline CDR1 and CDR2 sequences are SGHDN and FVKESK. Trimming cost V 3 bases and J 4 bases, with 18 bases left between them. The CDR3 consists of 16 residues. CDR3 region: CASSQTGIRNSYGYTF. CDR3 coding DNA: TGTGCCAGCAGCCAGACCGGCATCAGGAATTCCTATGGCTACACCTTC.

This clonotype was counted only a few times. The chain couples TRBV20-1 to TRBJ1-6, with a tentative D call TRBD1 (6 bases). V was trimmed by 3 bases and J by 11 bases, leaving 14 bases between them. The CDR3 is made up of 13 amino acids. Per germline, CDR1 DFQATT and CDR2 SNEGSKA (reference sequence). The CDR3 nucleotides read TGCAGTGCTAGGTCAGGGGCGCAAACACCCCTCCACTTT. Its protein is CSARSGAQTPLHF.

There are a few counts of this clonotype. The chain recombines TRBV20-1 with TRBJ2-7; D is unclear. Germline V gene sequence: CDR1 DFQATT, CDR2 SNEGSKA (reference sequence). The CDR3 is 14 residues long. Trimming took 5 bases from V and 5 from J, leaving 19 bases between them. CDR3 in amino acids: CSAPSLLGYDEQYF. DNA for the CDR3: TGCAGTGCTCCCTCACTTTTGGGGTACGACGAGCAGTACTTC.

CDR3 residues: CASRGEDRAFQYF. The DNA of the CDR3 is TGTGCCAGCAGGGGAGAGGACAGGGCATTTCAGTACTTC. V and J are TRBV6-2 or TRBV6-3 and TRBJ2-4; 8 bases line up with TRBD1. Per the germline V gene, CDR1 is MNHEY and CDR2 is SVGEGT. Unmatched junction bases numbered 9, after V lost 6 bases and J lost 11 bases. CDR3 length: 13 residues.